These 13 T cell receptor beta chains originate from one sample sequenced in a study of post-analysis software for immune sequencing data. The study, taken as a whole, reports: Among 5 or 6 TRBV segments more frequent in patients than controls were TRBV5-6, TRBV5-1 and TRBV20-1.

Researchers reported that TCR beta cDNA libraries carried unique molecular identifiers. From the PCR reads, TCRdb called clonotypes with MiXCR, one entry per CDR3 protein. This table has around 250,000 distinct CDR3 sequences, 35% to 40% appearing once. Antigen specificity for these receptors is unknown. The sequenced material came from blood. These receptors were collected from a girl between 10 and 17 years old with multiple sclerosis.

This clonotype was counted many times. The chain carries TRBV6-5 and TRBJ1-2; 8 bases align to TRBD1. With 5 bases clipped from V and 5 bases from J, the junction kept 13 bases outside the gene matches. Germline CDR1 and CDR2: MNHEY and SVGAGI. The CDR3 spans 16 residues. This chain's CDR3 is CASSPTGTGLLYGYTF. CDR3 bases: TGTGCCAGCAGTCCAACTGGGACAGGTCTCTTATATGGCTACACCTTC.

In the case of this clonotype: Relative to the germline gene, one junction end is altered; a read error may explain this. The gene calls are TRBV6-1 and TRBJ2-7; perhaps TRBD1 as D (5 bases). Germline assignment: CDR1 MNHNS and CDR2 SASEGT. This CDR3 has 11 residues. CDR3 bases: TGTGCCTGCAGTGCGCAGGGAGAGCAGTACTTC. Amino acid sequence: CACSAQGEQYF.

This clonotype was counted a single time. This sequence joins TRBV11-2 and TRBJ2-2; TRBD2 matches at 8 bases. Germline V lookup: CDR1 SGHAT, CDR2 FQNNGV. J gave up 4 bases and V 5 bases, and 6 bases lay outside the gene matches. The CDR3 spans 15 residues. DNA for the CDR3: TGTGCCAGCAGCGGAGCGGGGGTCGTCACCGGGGAGCTGTTTTTT. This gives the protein CASSGAGVVTGELFF.

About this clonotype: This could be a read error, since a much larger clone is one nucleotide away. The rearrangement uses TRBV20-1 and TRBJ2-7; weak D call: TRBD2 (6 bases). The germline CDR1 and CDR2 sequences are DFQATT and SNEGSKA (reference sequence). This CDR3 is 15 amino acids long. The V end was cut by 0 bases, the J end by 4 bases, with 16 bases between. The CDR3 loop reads CSAREAERGFYEQYF. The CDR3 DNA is TGCAGTGCTAGAGAAGCGGAACGGGGGTTTTACGAGCAGTACTTC.

The CDR3 protein is CASSFRTDVWSSYNEQFF. For the CDR3, the DNA is TGTGCCAGCAGTTTTCGCACCGACGTCTGGAGCTCCTACAATGAGCAGTTCTTC. This rearrangement joins TRBV27 to TRBJ2-1; D gene unclear. The CDR3 covers 18 residues. V lost 3 bases and J 0 bases, leaving 18 bases between the germline ends. CDR1 is MNHEY, CDR2 SMNVEV, per germline (reference sequence).

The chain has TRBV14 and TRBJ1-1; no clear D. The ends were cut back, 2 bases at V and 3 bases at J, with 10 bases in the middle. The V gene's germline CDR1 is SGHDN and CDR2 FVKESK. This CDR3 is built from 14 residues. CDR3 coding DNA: TGTGCCAGCAGCCAAATCCTGGAGGACACTGAAGCTTTCTTT. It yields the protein CASSQILEDTEAFF.

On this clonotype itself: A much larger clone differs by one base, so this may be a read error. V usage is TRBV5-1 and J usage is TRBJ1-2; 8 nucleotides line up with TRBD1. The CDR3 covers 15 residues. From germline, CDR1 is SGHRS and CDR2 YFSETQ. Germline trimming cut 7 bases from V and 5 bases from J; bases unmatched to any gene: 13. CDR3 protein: CASCPRQGTGYGYTF. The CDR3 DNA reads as TGCGCCAGCTGCCCCCGACAGGGGACGGGGTATGGCTACACCTTC.

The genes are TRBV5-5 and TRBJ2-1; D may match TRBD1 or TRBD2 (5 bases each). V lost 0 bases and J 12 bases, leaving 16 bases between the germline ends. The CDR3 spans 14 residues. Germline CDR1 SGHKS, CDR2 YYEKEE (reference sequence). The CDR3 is CASSLDGPGPTQFF. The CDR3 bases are TGTGCCAGCAGCTTGGATGGTCCGGGGCCAACGCAGTTCTTC.

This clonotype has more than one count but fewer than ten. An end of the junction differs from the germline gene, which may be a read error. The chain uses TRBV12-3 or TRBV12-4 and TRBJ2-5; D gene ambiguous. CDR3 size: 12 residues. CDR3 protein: CASRGRLETRYF. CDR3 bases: TGTGCCAGCAGGGGCCGGCTGGAGACCCGGTACTTC.

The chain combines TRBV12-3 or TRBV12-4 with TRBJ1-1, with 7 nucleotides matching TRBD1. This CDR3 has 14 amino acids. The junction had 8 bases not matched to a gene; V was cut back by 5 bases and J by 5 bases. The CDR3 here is CASSLGTVGTEAFF. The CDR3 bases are TGTGCCAGCAGTCTTGGGACAGTGGGTACTGAAGCTTTCTTT.

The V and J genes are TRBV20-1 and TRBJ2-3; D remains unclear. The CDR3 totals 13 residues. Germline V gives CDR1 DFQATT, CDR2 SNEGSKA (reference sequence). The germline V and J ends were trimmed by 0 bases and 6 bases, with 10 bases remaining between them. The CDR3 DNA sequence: TGCAGTGCTAGAGATCGAAGGATCGATACGCAGTATTTT. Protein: CSARDRRIDTQYF.

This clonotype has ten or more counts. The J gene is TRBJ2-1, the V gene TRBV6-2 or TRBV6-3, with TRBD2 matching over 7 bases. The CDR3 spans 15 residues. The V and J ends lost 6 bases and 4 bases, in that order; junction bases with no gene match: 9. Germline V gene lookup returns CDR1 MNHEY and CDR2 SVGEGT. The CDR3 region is CASRGGTRVYNEQFF. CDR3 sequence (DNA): TGTGCCAGCAGGGGAGGGACTCGGGTATACAATGAGCAGTTCTTC.

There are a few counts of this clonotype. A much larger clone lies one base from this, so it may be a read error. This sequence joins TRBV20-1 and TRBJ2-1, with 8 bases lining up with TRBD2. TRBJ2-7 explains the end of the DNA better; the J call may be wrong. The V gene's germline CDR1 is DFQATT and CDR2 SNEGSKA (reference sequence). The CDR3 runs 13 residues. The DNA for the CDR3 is TGCAGTGCTAGTCGGGAGGGCCTCAATGAGCAGTACTTC. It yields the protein CSASREGLNEQYF.